These 17 T cell receptor beta chains were sequenced from one sample in a study of tumor and adjacent non-tumor tissue in lung cancer. The library came from three nested PCR rounds adapted from ARM-PCR protocols. One entry per CDR3 protein results from TCRdb running MiXCR on the multiplex PCR reads. The repertoire holds approximately 90,000 distinct CDR3 sequences, around three fifths seen once, with 15% in the top ten. The template was RNA from unsorted bulk tissue. The sequencing input was lung tumor tissue. The receptor source for this set is a man between 65 and 85 years old with non-small cell lung cancer.

Regarding this clonotype: The junction departs from the called germline gene at one end, perhaps through a read error. The rearrangement links TRBV28 to TRBJ2-1; TRBD2 matches at 9 bases. Germline assignment: CDR1 MDHEN and CDR2 SYDVKM. The CDR3 runs 17 residues. The CDR3 nucleotides are TGTGTCAGCAGTATGAGATCAGCGGGGGGCACCTATAATGAGCAGTTCTTC. It codes for CVSSMRSAGGTYNEQFF.

With regard to this clonotype: The junction and the germline gene differ at one end; a read error may be behind it. J is TRBJ1-1 and V is TRBV28, with D possibly TRBD1 on 6 matching bases. CDR3 length: 15 residues. Germline V gene lookup returns CDR1 MDHEN and CDR2 SYDVKM. The CDR3 nucleotides are TGTACCAGCAGCCGAGGGGGTATCATGAGCACTGAAGCTTTCTTT. It specifies CTSSRGGIMSTEAFF.

In this sample, this clonotype turned up many times. This sequence joins TRBV10-3 and TRBJ2-2; D gene ambiguous. Per germline, CDR1 ENHRY and CDR2 SYGVKD. V was trimmed by 7 bases and J by 6 bases, leaving 9 bases between them. The CDR3 runs to 12 residues. CDR3 loop: CAINGGPGELFF. For the CDR3, the DNA is TGTGCCATCAACGGTGGGCCCGGGGAGCTGTTTTTT.

For this clonotype: An end of the junction does not agree with germline; a read error may underlie this. The chain is built from TRBV11-1 and TRBJ2-7, with TRBD1 matching 7 bases. Germline values: CDR1 SGHAT, CDR2 FQDESV (reference sequence). The CDR3 has 15 residues. The CDR3 sequence: CASSFGTANTYEQYF. Here the CDR3 DNA reads TGTGCTAGCAGCTTCGGGACAGCGAATACCTACGAGCAGTACTTC.

By proportion, this clonotype is medium-sized. V is TRBV12-3 or TRBV12-4 and J is TRBJ2-7, with D perhaps matching TRBD1 (6 bases). Trimming left V 3 bases short and J 3 bases short, with 12 bases between. The CDR3 totals 14 residues. The CDR3 spells CASSFSGVDYEQYF. The CDR3 nucleotides read TGTGCCAGCAGTTTCTCAGGGGTAGACTACGAGCAGTACTTC.

Note on this clonotype: The junction departs from the called germline gene at one end, perhaps through a read error. The V gene is TRBV11-2, the J gene TRBJ2-2; perhaps TRBD2 as D (5 bases). Germline values: CDR1 SGHAT, CDR2 FQNNGV. The CDR3 consists of 14 residues. CDR3 amino acids: CASSLDGDTGELFF. CDR3 bases: TGCGCCAGCAGCTTAGACGGGGACACCGGGGAGCTGTTTTTT.

This clonotype was recorded once. Relative to the germline gene, one junction end is altered; a read error may explain this. The J gene is TRBJ2-1, the V gene TRBV11-1; D possibly matches TRBD1 or TRBD2 (5 bases each). This CDR3 contains 15 residues. CDR1 and CDR2 from the germline V gene are SGHAT and FQDESV (reference sequence). CDR3 nucleotide sequence: TGTGCCAGCAGTCCCCGGGACCGAACCTACATTGAGCAGTTCTTC. Its protein product is CASSPRDRTYIEQFF.

This clonotype was found a few times. The rearrangement joins TRBV20-1 to TRBJ2-1; 15 nucleotides align to TRBD2. V was pared by 5 bases and J by 0 bases, with 2 bases of the junction left unmatched. The germline V gene has CDR1 DFQATT and CDR2 SNEGSKA (reference sequence). The CDR3 sequence is 16 residues long. CDR3 residues: CSAGLAGGSSYNEQFF. CDR3 nucleotide sequence: TGCAGTGCTGGACTAGCGGGGGGGAGCTCCTACAATGAGCAGTTCTTC.

This chain joins TRBV20-1 and TRBJ2-3; TRBD2 is a possible D gene (7 bases). In germline, CDR1 is DFQATT, CDR2 SNEGSKA (reference sequence). The CDR3 is made up of 17 amino acids. Trimming left V 7 bases short and J 2 bases short, with 25 bases between. CDR3 region: CSVLLLGGRPLTDTQYF. In nucleotides, the CDR3 is TGCAGTGTCCTTCTGTTGGGGGGGCGACCCCTCACAGATACGCAGTATTTT.

This chain connects TRBV11-2 to TRBJ2-7; tentative D call: TRBD1 (6 bases). V lost 1 base and J lost 5, with 12 bases in between. The CDR3 is 14 amino acids. Germline V gene sequence: CDR1 SGHAT, CDR2 FQNNGV. CDR3 bases: TGTGCCAGCAGCTTAGGTGTGGGGGCCCACGAGCAGTACTTC. Translation: CASSLGVGAHEQYF.

As concerns this clonotype: The junction and the germline gene differ at one end; a read error may be behind it. The chain carries TRBV11-2 and TRBJ2-1; D may be TRBD2 (5 bases). Germline-derived CDR1 and CDR2 are SGHAT and FQNNGV. The CDR3 runs 15 residues. Here the CDR3 DNA reads TGCGCCAGCAGCTTGACTATCGGTAAAGGGAATGGGCAGTTCTTC. Protein sequence: CASSLTIGKGNGQFF.

V usage is TRBV20-1 and J usage is TRBJ2-3, with D tentatively TRBD2 (5 bases). Per germline, CDR1 DFQATT and CDR2 SNEGSKA (reference sequence). CDR3 length: 13 amino acids. CDR3 DNA sequence: TGCAATGCGGCCACCCCGGGGACAGATACGCAGTATTTT. Its translation: CNAATPGTDTQYF.

A note on this clonotype: It is likely a read error, because the conserved phenylalanine at the end of the CDR3 is missing. The chain combines TRBV11-3 with TRBJ1-2, with D uncertain. CDR1 is SGHNT, CDR2 YENEEA, per germline. Trimming stripped 7 bases from V and 9 bases from J, with 18 bases between. This CDR3 region has 13 residues. CDR3 protein: CASNFSGVASYTL. The CDR3 bases are TGTGCCAGCAACTTTAGCGGGGTTGCGAGCTACACCTTA.

This clonotype appeared many times. V gene TRBV4-1 combines with J gene TRBJ1-4, with D perhaps TRBD1 (6 bases). The germline V gene has CDR1 MGHRA and CDR2 YSYEKL. V was trimmed by 6 bases and J by 0 bases, leaving 8 bases between them. The CDR3 totals 14 residues. The CDR3 region is CASRQGATNEKLFF. DNA for the CDR3: TGCGCCAGCAGACAGGGTGCAACTAATGAAAAACTGTTTTTT.

This chain uses TRBV18 with TRBJ1-2; D is undetermined. Germline V gene sequence: CDR1 KGHSH, CDR2 LQKENI. This CDR3 has 12 amino acids. V lost 5 bases and J lost 0, with 4 bases in between. The CDR3 loop is CASSKANYGYTF. CDR3 sequence (DNA): TGTGCCAGCTCAAAGGCTAACTATGGCTACACCTTC.

This clonotype was counted many times. V usage is TRBV12-3 or TRBV12-4 and J usage is TRBJ1-3; 9 bases are shared with TRBD1. This CDR3 contains 16 residues. V dropped 3 bases and J dropped 1; count of bases not matched to a gene: 4. The chain's CDR3 is CASSFRGTGSGNTIYF. DNA for the CDR3: TGTGCCAGCAGTTTCCGTGGGACAGGGTCTGGAAACACCATATATTTT.

Regarding this clonotype: Sequence at one end of the junction differs from germline and may be a read error. The CDR3 nucleotides read TGTGCCACCAGTGATTACTCGACTAGCAGGAGGTCCAGCTCCTACAATGAGCTGTTCTTC. This translates into CATSDYSTSRRSSSYNELFF. The chain carries TRBV24-1 and TRBJ2-1, with 7 positions matching TRBD2. This CDR3 has 20 residues. Germline V CDR1 and CDR2: KGHDR, SFDVKD.